This TCR beta chain appears in the sequencing data of a study of blood T cell repertoires in COVID-19. Across the study: From T cells, B-cell-depleted T cells, or PBMCs came the material, which was cDNA or gDNA.

All enrollees were roughly 18 to 89 years old and from some 24 US areas. Cohorts were determined from participant-reported clinical history. In the authors' methods: Counts of nucleated cells, estimated from reference gene primer amplification, were obtained. Profiled with immunoSEQ multiplex PCR; TCRdb holds only in-frame clones, not every one. That table gives V, J and clone size, and the DNA gave D and trimming. The sample carries 200,000 or so clones, approximately 90% recorded once. The TCR sequence derives from a middle-aged woman with acute COVID-19. Sequences were obtained from PBMCs or T cells enriched from blood (not recorded which).

The CDR3 is CASSLDGTGNTEAFF. The CDR3, as DNA: TGTGCCAGCAGCTTAGATGGGACAGGGAACACTGAAGCTTTCTTT. The chain employs TRBV11-2 and TRBJ1-1, with TRBD1 matching 8 bases. This CDR3 has 15 residues. Trimming cost V 0 bases and J 1 base; bases outside gene matches: 1. Germline V gives CDR1 SGHAT, CDR2 FQNNGV.